This T cell receptor (beta chain) was sequenced in a study of blood T cell repertoires in COVID-19. Study-level information: Spain, Italy and the United States supplied samples that represented acute and convalescent COVID-19. T cells, B-cell-depleted T cells, or PBMCs provided the cDNA or gDNA that served as material.

In the source study's methods: Nucleated cell counts were estimated from reference gene primer amplification. Generated by immunoSEQ multiplex PCR, the TCRdb table keeps only in-frame clones and is missing some. V, J and clone size were drawn from that table, and D and trimming were deduced from the DNA. Of around 97,000 clones listed, approximately 90% are singletons. The V gene lost 0 bases and the J gene lost 0 bases, with 16 bases spanning the gap. Germline CDR1 SGHRS, CDR2 YFSETQ. This CDR3 has 18 residues. The specimen was peripheral blood. The chain uses TRBV5-1 and TRBJ2-1; TRBD1 might be the D (5 bases). This sequence originates from a man aged 45-65 years in a cohort sampled during active COVID-19. The chain's CDR3 is CASSLGSSGYSSYNEQFF. The CDR3 nucleotides read TGCGCCAGCAGCTTGGGATCTTCAGGGTACTCCTCCTACAATGAGCAGTTCTTC.